These 10 T cell receptor beta chains were all obtained from the same sample, sequenced in a study of cytomegalovirus exposure and HLA in healthy donors. The PCR used 60 Vbeta and 13 Jbeta primers. Clones were sequenced by immunoSEQ multiplex PCR, and TCRdb holds only the in-frame ones, with some missing. The repertoire holds under 200,000 clones, with about four fifths as singletons. Sequences were obtained from PBMCs. These TCRs come from a male donor in good health and CMV-seropositive.

The V and J genes are TRBV21-1 and TRBJ1-6; the table's D call TRBD1 went unverified against the DNA. TRBV21-1 is assigned pseudogene status. The CDR3 consists of 14 residues. CDR3 coding DNA: TGTGCCAGCAGCCCAAAACCGGGACAGGTACCCCTCCACTTT. It translates to CASSPKPGQVPLHF.

The chain employs TRBV29-1 and TRBJ2-3; 7 bases align to TRBD2. CDR1 and CDR2 from the germline V gene are SQVTM and ANQGSEA. V lost 8 bases to trimming and J lost 1 base; unmatched junction nucleotides: 15. CDR3 size: 16 residues. The CDR3 is CSPAAGSLPCTDTQYF. CDR3 DNA sequence: TGCAGCCCAGCAGCGGGGTCCCTTCCTTGCACAGATACGCAGTATTTT.

The chain employs TRBV19 and TRBJ1-5; 7 nucleotides line up with TRBD1. The CDR3 totals 16 residues. Germline V lookup: CDR1 LNHDA, CDR2 SQIVND (reference sequence). J gave up 0 bases and V 8 bases, and 10 bases lay outside the gene matches. CDR3 nucleotide sequence: TGTGCCAGTGCAAACAGGGGTTTTAATAGCAATCAGCCCCAGCATTTT. Protein: CASANRGFNSNQPQHF.

CDR3 loop: CASSLASNYGYTF. In nucleotides, the CDR3 is TGTGCCAGCAGTCTGGCTTCCAACTATGGCTACACCTTC. The chain uses TRBV2 and TRBJ1-2; unclear D gene. Germline CDR1 and CDR2: SNHLY and FYNNEI. Deletions cut 5 bases from V and 2 bases from J, with 9 bases between. The CDR3 consists of 13 residues.

The V gene is TRBV25-1, the J gene TRBJ2-1, with D perhaps TRBD2 (6 bases). CDR1 is MGHDK, CDR2 SYGVNS, per germline. The CDR3 loop spans 14 amino acids. Between the trimmed V and J ends, which lost 2 bases and 5 bases, there was a span of 10 bases. CDR3 sequence (DNA): TGTGCCAGCAGTGAAATGGGGGAGGACAATGAGCAGTTCTTC. Translating gives CASSEMGEDNEQFF.

The J gene is TRBJ1-1, the V gene TRBV6-5, with TRBD1 as a possible D gene (6 bases). The CDR3 totals 11 residues. The V end lost 6 bases, the J end lost 10 bases, and 12 bases lay between the germline ends. CDR1 is MNHEY and CDR2 is SVGAGI in the germline V gene. The CDR3 here is CASRKGGGAFF. The CDR3, as DNA: TGTGCCAGCAGGAAGGGGGGGGGAGCTTTCTTT.

This chain uses TRBV27 with TRBJ1-2, with TRBD1 identical over 7 bases. V shed 4 bases and J 4 bases; nucleotides not matched to a gene: 9. Germline V CDR1 and CDR2: MNHEY, SMNVEV (reference sequence). The CDR3 is 15 amino acids. The CDR3 region has the DNA TGTGCCAGCAGTTCCCGGGGCCGGACAGGCTATGGCTACACCTTC. It encodes CASSSRGRTGYGYTF.

The chain employs TRBV19 and TRBJ2-7; weak D call: TRBD1 (5 bases). The CDR3 sequence is 13 residues long. Germline CDR1 and CDR2: LNHDA and SQIVND (reference sequence). Trimming left V 5 bases short and J 5 bases short, with 13 bases between. This CDR3 is CASSSAGFHEQYF. CDR3 coding DNA: TGTGCCAGTAGTTCCGCAGGGTTCCACGAGCAGTACTTC. Combining the CDR3 with reference TRBV19 and TRBJ2-7 gives the whole variable domain DGGITQSPKYLFRKEGQNVTLSCEQNLNHDAMYWYRQDPGQGLRLIYYSQIVNDFQKGDIAEGYSVSREKKESFPLTVTSAQKNPTAFYLCASSSAGFHEQYFGPGTRLTVT.

V is TRBV6-1 and J is TRBJ1-2; D is perhaps TRBD1 (6 bases). Per germline, CDR1 MNHNS and CDR2 SASEGT. Trimming took off 4 bases at V and 2 bases at J, with 8 bases between the two ends. The CDR3 sequence is 13 residues long. The CDR3 sequence is CASSAGQNYGYTF. Written as DNA, the CDR3 is TGTGCCAGCAGTGCCGGACAGAACTATGGCTACACCTTC.

The DNA for the CDR3 is TGTGCTAGTGGTTTGGTACGGGGGGTCGGGGAGCTGTTTTTT. Translation: CASGLVRGVGELFF. The chain has TRBV12-5 and TRBJ2-2; 7 bases line up with TRBD2. V trimming: 0 bases; J trimming: 7 bases; junction bases outside the gene matches: 2. The CDR3 has 14 amino acids. CDR1 is LGHNT and CDR2 is FRNRAP in the germline V gene.